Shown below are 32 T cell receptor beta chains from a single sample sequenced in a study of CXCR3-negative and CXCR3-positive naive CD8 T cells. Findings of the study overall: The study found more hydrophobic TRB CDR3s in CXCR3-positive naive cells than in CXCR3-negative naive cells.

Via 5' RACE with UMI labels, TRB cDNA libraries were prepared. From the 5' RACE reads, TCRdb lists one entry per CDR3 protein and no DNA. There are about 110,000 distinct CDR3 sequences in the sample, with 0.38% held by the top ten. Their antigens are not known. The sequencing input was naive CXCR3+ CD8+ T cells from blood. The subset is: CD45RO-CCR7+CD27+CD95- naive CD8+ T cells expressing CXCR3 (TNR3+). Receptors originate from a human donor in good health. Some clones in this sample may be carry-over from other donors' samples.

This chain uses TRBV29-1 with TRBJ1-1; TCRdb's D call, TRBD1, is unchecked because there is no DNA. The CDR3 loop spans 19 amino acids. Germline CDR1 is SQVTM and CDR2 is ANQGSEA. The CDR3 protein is CSVEDGSIRGALWNTEAFF.

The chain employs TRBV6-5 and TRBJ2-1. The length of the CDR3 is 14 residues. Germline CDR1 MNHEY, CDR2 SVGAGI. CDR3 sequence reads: CASGTILDYNEQFF.

The CDR3 reads CAISESAENTGELFF. The chain is built from TRBV10-3 and TRBJ2-2. From germline, CDR1 is ENHRY and CDR2 SYGVKD. This CDR3 is 15 amino acids long.

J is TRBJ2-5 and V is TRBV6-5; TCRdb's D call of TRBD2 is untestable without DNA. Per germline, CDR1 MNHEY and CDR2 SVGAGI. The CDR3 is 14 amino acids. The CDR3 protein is CASSYPGTAGTQYF.

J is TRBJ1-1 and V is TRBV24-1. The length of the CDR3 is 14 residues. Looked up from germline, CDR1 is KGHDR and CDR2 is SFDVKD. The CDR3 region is CATSGIFECTEAFF.

The CDR3 sequence is CASSPYGGSDEQFF. This chain connects TRBV14 to TRBJ2-1; the D call of TRBD2 rests on TCRdb alone, since no DNA is present to check it. The CDR3 extends over 14 amino acids. Germline lookup yields CDR1 SGHDN and CDR2 FVKESK. The full variable domain, completed using reference TRBV14 and TRBJ2-1, is EAGVTQFPSHSVIEKGQTVTLRCDPISGHDNLYWYRRVMGKEIKFLLHFVKESKQDESGMPNNRFLAERTGGTYSTLKVQPAELEDSGVYFCASSPYGGSDEQFFGPGTRLTVL.

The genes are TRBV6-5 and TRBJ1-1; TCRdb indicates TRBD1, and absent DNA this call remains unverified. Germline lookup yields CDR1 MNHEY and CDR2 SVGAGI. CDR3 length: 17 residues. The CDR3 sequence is CASSYSRQGLSNTEAFF.

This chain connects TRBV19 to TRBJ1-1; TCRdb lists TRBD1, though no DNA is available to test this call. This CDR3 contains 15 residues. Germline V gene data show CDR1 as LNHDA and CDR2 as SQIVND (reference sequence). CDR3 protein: CASSIDLPGNTEAFF.

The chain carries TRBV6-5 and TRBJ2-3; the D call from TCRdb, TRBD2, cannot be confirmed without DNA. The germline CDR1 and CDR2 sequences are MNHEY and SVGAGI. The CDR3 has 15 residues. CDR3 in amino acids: CASSYSGPYTDTQYF.

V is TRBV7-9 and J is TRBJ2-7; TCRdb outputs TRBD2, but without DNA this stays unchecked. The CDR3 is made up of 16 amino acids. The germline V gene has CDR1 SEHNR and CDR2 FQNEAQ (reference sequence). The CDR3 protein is CASSFITSGVSYEQYF.

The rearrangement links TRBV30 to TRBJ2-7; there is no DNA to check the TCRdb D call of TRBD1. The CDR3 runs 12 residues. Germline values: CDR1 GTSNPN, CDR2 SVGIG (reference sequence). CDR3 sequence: CAWSETGDEQYF. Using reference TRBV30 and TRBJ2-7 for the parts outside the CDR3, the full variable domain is SQTIHQWPATLVQPVGSPLSLECTVEGTSNPNLYWYRQAAGRGLQLLFYSVGIGQISSEVPQNLSASRPQDRQFILSSKKLLLSDSGFYLCAWSETGDEQYFGPGTRLTVT.

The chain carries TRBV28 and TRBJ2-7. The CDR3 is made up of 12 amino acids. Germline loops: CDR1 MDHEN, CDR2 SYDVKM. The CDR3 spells CASSFTDYEQYF.

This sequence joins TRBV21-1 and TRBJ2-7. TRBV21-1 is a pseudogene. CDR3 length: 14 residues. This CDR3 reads CAKCHKEVSYEQYF.

The CDR3 loop reads CASSRGTLVTEAFF. The genes are TRBV5-1 and TRBJ1-1; TCRdb designates TRBD1, a call that cannot be tested without DNA. Germline CDR1 is SGHRS and CDR2 is YFSETQ. The CDR3 sequence is 14 residues long.

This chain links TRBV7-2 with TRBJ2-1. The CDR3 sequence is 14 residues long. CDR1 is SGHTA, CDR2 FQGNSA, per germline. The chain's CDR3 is CASRLIGAHNEQFF.

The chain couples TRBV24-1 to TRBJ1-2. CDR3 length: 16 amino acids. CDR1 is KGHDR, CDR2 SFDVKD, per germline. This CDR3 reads CATSDSVPSGDYGYTF.

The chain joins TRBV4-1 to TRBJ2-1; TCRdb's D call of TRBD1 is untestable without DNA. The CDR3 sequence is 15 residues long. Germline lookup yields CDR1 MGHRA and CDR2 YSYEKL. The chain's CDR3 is CASSQVQGARNEQFF.

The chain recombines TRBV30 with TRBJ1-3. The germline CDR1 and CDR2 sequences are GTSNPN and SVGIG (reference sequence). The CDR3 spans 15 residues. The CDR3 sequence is CAWSHPTDSGNTIYF. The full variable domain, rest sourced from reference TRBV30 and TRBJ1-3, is SQTIHQWPATLVQPVGSPLSLECTVEGTSNPNLYWYRQAAGRGLQLLFYSVGIGQISSEVPQNLSASRPQDRQFILSSKKLLLSDSGFYLCAWSHPTDSGNTIYFGEGSWLTVV.

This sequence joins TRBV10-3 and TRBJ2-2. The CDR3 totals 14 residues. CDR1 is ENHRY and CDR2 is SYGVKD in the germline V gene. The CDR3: CAISEFENTGELFF.

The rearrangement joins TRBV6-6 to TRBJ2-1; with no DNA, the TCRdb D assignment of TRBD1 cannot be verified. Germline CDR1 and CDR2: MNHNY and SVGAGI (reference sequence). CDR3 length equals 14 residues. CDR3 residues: CASGEDRVQNEQFF.

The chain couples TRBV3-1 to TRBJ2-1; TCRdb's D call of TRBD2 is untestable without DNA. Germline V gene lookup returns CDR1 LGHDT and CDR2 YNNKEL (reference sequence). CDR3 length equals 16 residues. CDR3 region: CASSRLSGNSYNEQFF.

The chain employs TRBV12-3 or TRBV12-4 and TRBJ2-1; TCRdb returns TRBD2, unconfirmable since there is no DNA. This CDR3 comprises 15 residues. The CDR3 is CASTPGLASYNEQFF.

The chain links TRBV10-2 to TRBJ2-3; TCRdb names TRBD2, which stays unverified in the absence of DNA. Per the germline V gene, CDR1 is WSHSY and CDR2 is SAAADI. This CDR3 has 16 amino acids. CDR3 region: CASSPPSGGGTDTQYF.

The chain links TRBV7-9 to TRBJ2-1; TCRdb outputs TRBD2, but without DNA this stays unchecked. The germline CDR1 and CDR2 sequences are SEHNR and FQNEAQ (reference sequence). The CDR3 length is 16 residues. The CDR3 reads CASSASGERSYNEQFF.

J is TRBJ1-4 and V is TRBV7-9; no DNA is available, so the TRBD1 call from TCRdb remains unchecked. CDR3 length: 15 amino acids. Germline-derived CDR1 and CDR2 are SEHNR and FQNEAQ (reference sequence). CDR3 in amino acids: CASSLGDRGNEKLFF. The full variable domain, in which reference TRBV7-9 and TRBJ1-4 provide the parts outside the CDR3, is DTGVSQNPRHKITKRGQNVTFRCDPISEHNRLYWYRQTLGQGPEFLTYFQNEAQLEKSRLLSDRFSAERPKGSFSTLEIQRTEQGDSAMYLCASSLGDRGNEKLFFGSGTQLSVL.

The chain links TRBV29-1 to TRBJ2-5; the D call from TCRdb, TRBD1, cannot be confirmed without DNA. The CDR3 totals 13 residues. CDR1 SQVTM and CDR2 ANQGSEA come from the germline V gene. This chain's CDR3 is CSVATGTKETQYF.

This CDR3 reads CSVEGVLLEQFF. The chain links TRBV29-1 to TRBJ2-1. The CDR3 runs 12 residues. From germline, CDR1 is SQVTM and CDR2 ANQGSEA.

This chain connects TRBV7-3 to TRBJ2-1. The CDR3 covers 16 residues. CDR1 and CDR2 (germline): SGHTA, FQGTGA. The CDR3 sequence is CASSLMGRSSYNEQFF.

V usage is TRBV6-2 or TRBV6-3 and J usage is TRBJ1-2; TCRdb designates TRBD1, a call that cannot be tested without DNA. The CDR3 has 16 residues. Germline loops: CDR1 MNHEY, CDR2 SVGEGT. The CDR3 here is CASRKRQGLNHYGYTF.

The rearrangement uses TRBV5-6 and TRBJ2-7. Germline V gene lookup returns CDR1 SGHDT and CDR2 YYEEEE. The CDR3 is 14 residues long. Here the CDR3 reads CASSLYGLAYEQYF.

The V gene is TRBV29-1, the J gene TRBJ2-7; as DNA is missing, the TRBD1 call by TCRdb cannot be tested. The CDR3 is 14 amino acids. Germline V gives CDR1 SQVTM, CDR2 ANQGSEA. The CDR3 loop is CSVVDRGASYEQYF.

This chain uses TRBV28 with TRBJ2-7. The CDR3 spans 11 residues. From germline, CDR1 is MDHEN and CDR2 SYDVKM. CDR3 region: CASSATYEQYF.